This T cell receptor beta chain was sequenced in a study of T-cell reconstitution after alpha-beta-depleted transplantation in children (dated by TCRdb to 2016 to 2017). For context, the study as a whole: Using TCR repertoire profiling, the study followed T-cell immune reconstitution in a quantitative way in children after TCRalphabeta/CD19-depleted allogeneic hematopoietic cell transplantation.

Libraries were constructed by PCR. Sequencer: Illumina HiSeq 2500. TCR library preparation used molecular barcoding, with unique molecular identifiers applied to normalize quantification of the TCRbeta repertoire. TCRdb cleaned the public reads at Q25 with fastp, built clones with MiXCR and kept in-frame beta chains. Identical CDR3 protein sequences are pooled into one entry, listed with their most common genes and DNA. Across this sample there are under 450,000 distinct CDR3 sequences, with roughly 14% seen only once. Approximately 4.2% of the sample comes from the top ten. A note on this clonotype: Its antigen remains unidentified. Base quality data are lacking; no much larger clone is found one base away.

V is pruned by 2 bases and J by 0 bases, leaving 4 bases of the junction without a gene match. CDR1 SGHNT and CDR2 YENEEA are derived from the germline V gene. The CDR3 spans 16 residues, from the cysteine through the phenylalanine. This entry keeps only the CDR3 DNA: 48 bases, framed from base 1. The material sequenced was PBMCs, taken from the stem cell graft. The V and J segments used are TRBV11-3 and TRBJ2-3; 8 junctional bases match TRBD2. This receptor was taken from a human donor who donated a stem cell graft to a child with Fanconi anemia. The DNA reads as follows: TGTGCCAGCAGCTTATCCGGGGGGGCTAGCACAGATACGCAGTATTTT. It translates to CASSLSGGASTDTQYF.